This TCR beta chain was captured by sequencing in a study of a mutant IDH1 vaccine in newly diagnosed glioma. As for time point: week 35, safety follow-up. Each dose delivered 300 ug of mutant IDH1 20-mer peptide subcutaneously with imiquimod. Sequencing used immunoSEQ multiplex PCR; TCRdb keeps in-frame clones, though not all of them. The table has tens of thousands of clones, 81% seen once. To note about this clone: The antigen is undetermined.

The V gene end was trimmed by 1 base and the J gene end by 4 bases; junction bases not matched to a gene: 6. CDR3 size: 16 residues. From germline, CDR1 is SEHNR and CDR2 FQNEAQ (reference sequence). The sequence derives from a man aged 35 to 55 with glioma. Sequenced here: PBMCs, sampled from a glioma patient whose treatment included an IDH1 peptide vaccine. The V call is TRBV7-9, the J call TRBJ2-3, with TRBD2 matching over 9 bases. The CDR3 spells CASSLEGAGGADTQYF. The CDR3, as DNA: TGTGCCAGCAGCTTAGAGGGAGCGGGAGGCGCAGATACGCAGTATTTT.